These 27 T cell receptor beta chains originate from one sample sequenced in a study of blood T cells in healthy people across ages. The second PCR ran roughly 7 to 11 cycles with a sample-barcoded 5' primer and J-beta primers. TCRdb itself ran the 5' RACE reads through MiXCR, one entry per CDR3 protein. The data show 750,000 to 950,000 distinct CDR3 sequences, around 24% seen once. These data were likewise used in another study, on T cells of mothers and their children.

Sequenced sample: blood. These receptors all come from a boy younger than 18 in good health.

In this sample, this clonotype turned up a few times. The rearrangement joins TRBV10-3 to TRBJ1-3, with a tentative D call TRBD1 (5 bases). CDR3 size: 14 residues. Trimming shortened V by 4 bases and J by 3 bases, and 10 bases separated the two germline ends. Germline V CDR1 and CDR2: ENHRY, SYGVKD. The CDR3 DNA follows: TGTGCCATCAGTGGGGGGGACCGTGGAAACACCATATATTTT. This sequence encodes CAISGGDRGNTIYF.

The genes are TRBV12-5 and TRBJ2-5; perhaps TRBD2 as D (6 bases). V lost 5 bases to trimming and J lost 5 bases, with 15 bases between them. Germline V gives CDR1 LGHNT, CDR2 FRNRAP. This CDR3 region has 14 residues. CDR3: CASGPGWRAETQYF. DNA of the CDR3: TGTGCTAGTGGTCCCGGCTGGAGGGCGGAGACCCAGTACTTC.

This clonotype turned up a few times. The J gene is TRBJ2-5, the V gene TRBV10-3; a possible D gene is TRBD2 (5 bases). The V end was cut by 3 bases, the J end by 5 bases, with 16 bases between. CDR3 length: 15 amino acids. CDR1 ENHRY and CDR2 SYGVKD come from the germline V gene. The CDR3 DNA reads TGTGCCATCAGTGAATCCTCCCGGGGTGCGGAGACCCAGTACTTC. Its protein is CAISESSRGAETQYF.

The rearrangement links TRBV30 to TRBJ1-2, with D tentatively TRBD1 (5 bases). With 0 bases removed from V and 5 bases from J, the gap between germline ends came to 19 bases. Germline CDR1 reads GTSNPN; CDR2 reads SVGIG (reference sequence). The CDR3 totals 16 residues. The CDR3 loop is CAWSVGDSLLLYGYTF. The CDR3 coding sequence is TGTGCCTGGAGTGTCGGGGACTCTCTCCTTTTATATGGCTACACCTTC.

The genes are TRBV20-1 and TRBJ2-7; 9 bases line up with TRBD2. V lost 6 bases to trimming and J lost 2 bases; unmatched junction nucleotides: 5. This CDR3 spans 13 amino acids. Germline CDR1 and CDR2: DFQATT and SNEGSKA (reference sequence). CDR3 coding DNA: TGCAGTGCAGCTAGCGGGGCAACCTACGAGCAGTACTTC. This translates into CSAASGATYEQYF.

This clonotype has more than one count but fewer than ten. This sequence joins TRBV20-1 and TRBJ2-3, with D maybe TRBD2 (6 bases). There are 13 residues in the CDR3. Germline assignment: CDR1 DFQATT and CDR2 SNEGSKA (reference sequence). The CDR3 sequence: CGAPGPGADTQYF. The CDR3 nucleotides are TGCGGAGCCCCTGGCCCGGGGGCAGATACGCAGTATTTT.

Only a few counts were recorded for this clonotype. V and J are TRBV7-9 and TRBJ2-5, with D possibly TRBD2 on 6 matching bases. The closer fit of TRBJ2-7 to the DNA end suggests the J call may be wrong. Per germline, CDR1 SEHNR and CDR2 FQNEAQ (reference sequence). The CDR3 totals 16 residues. CDR3 DNA sequence: TGTGCCAGCAGTCCACCCGGGAGTTATTCATCCTACGAGCAGTACTTC. Encoded protein: CASSPPGSYSSYEQYF.

This clonotype was detected a few times. The chain couples TRBV7-2 to TRBJ2-5; 7 bases agree with TRBD2. Judging by the DNA end, TRBJ2-1 fits better; the J call may be wrong. Germline V gene sequence: CDR1 SGHTA, CDR2 FQGNSA. The CDR3 extends over 14 amino acids. The CDR3 region is CASSRGAGVNEQFF. The CDR3, as DNA: TGTGCCAGCAGCCGCGGCGCGGGGGTGAATGAGCAGTTCTTC.

V is TRBV25-1 and J is TRBJ2-5, with TRBD2 matching 8 bases. Near its end, the DNA agrees better with TRBJ2-1, so the J call may be wrong. The CDR3 is 15 residues long. Germline CDR1 reads MGHDK; CDR2 reads SYGVNS. The CDR3 region has the DNA TGTGCCAGCAGTGAATTCGGGGGGGGCCCCAATGAGCAGTTCTTC. This encodes CASSEFGGGPNEQFF.

The chain is built from TRBV10-3 and TRBJ2-3; a possible D gene is TRBD2 (6 bases). The CDR3 length is 14 residues. V was clipped by 4 bases and J by 6 bases, with 14 bases between them. The V gene's germline CDR1 is ENHRY and CDR2 SYGVKD. CDR3 protein: CAISGRGRRDTQYF. CDR3 in DNA: TGTGCCATCAGTGGGAGGGGCAGGAGGGATACGCAGTATTTT.

The chain is built from TRBV4-1 and TRBJ1-1; no clear D gene. CDR1 is MGHRA, CDR2 YSYEKL, per germline. The CDR3 sequence is 13 residues long. Between the trimmed V and J ends, which lost 1 base and 5 bases, there was a span of 8 bases. The CDR3 reads CASSQGLLTEAFF. CDR3 in DNA: TGCGCCAGCAGCCAAGGGTTGTTAACTGAAGCTTTCTTT.

This chain links TRBV2 with TRBJ2-3; 7 nucleotides match TRBD1. This CDR3 spans 13 amino acids. The ends lost 7 bases at V and 5 bases at J; junction bases unmatched: 6. Germline loops: CDR1 SNHLY, CDR2 FYNNEI. The CDR3 nucleotides are TGTGCCAGCAAGACAGGGTCAGGAGATACGCAGTATTTT. Amino acids: CASKTGSGDTQYF.

This clonotype has only a few counts. CDR3 DNA: TGTGCCAGCAGTTGGGGGGGTCGGGGCACAGATACGCAGTATTTT. Translation gives CASSWGGRGTDTQYF. V and J are TRBV28 and TRBJ2-3, with 7 nucleotides matching TRBD2. Germline CDR1 and CDR2: MDHEN and SYDVKM. Trimming at V came to 4 bases and at J to 1 base, leaving 5 bases not matched to a gene. The length of the CDR3 is 15 residues. Variable domain in full (rest from reference TRBV28 and TRBJ2-3): DVKVTQSSRYLVKRTGEKVFLECVQDMDHENMFWYRQDPGLGLRLIYFSYDVKMKEKGDIPEGYSVSREKKERFSLILESASTNQTSMYLCASSWGGRGTDTQYFGPGTRLTVL.

This clonotype turned up a few times. This rearrangement joins TRBV29-1 to TRBJ2-7; 8 bases match TRBD1. The junction had 7 bases not matched to a gene; V was cut back by 4 bases and J by 2 bases. The germline CDR1 and CDR2 sequences are SQVTM and ANQGSEA. This CDR3 comprises 14 residues. CDR3 amino acids: CSVVLDRVAYEQYF. As DNA, the CDR3 is TGCAGCGTTGTTTTGGACAGGGTCGCCTACGAGCAGTACTTC.

The rearrangement uses TRBV11-1 and TRBJ2-5, with 7 bases aligning to TRBD2. The CDR3 totals 15 residues. J lost 0 bases, V lost 8 bases, and 9 bases had no gene match. From germline, CDR1 is SGHAT and CDR2 FQDESV (reference sequence). The CDR3 protein is CASAQRGGYQETQYF. For the CDR3, the DNA is TGTGCCAGCGCTCAGCGGGGAGGGTACCAAGAGACCCAGTACTTC.

This chain uses TRBV6-6 with TRBJ2-3; D gene ambiguous. The germline gives CDR1 MNHNY, CDR2 SVGAGI (reference sequence). V gave up 7 bases and J gave up 0 bases, with 14 bases separating them. The CDR3 extends over 15 amino acids. The CDR3 loop reads CASKREAISTDTQYF. The CDR3 DNA sequence: TGTGCCAGCAAAAGGGAAGCGATAAGCACAGATACGCAGTATTTT.

The sample holds a few counts of this clonotype. This rearrangement joins TRBV5-1 to TRBJ1-2; D unclear. The CDR3 consists of 12 residues. Deletions cut 7 bases from V and 3 bases from J, with 10 bases between. Germline V gives CDR1 SGHRS, CDR2 YFSETQ. The CDR3 DNA sequence: TGCGCCAGCCACGGCAGCTACTATGGCTACACCTTC. Its translation: CASHGSYYGYTF.

As regards this clonotype: The junction departs from germline at one end; a sequencing error may be responsible. V usage is TRBV7-7 and J usage is TRBJ2-2, with TRBD2 identical over 7 bases. The germline V gene has CDR1 SSHAT and CDR2 FNYEAQ (reference sequence). The CDR3 has 13 residues. CDR3 sequence: CASSLRGGHGLFF. In DNA form, the CDR3 reads TGTGCTAGCAGCCTCCGGGGAGGGCATGGACTGTTTTTT.

This clonotype has only a few counts. This chain joins TRBV6-1 and TRBJ2-1; D is possibly TRBD1 (7 bases). Germline V gives CDR1 MNHNS, CDR2 SASEGT. CDR3 length equals 14 residues. Trimming cost V 11 bases and J 1 base, with 15 bases left between them. In nucleotides, the CDR3 is TGTGCCTCCTGGAGGGGGCATTCCTACAATGAGCAGTTCTTC. Its protein product is CASWRGHSYNEQFF.

In its sample, this clonotype was seen a few times. This rearrangement joins TRBV7-9 to TRBJ1-5, with 7 positions matching TRBD1. The CDR3 extends over 16 amino acids. Germline-derived CDR1 and CDR2 are SEHNR and FQNEAQ (reference sequence). The V segment lost 5 bases and the J segment 6 bases; nucleotides outside the gene matches: 13. The CDR3 loop reads CASSGDRADWSQPQHF. CDR3 nucleotides: TGTGCCAGCAGCGGTGACAGGGCTGATTGGAGTCAGCCCCAGCATTTT.

V gene TRBV5-1 combines with J gene TRBJ1-1; maybe TRBD1 (5 bases). The V gene lost 2 bases and the J gene lost 3 bases, with 17 bases spanning the gap. The CDR3 is 16 residues long. Germline loops: CDR1 SGHRS, CDR2 YFSETQ. DNA for the CDR3: TGCGCCAGCAGCTTCGGGACTCCTCTTGGGTACACTGAAGCTTTCTTT. Translated: CASSFGTPLGYTEAFF. Full variable domain (missing parts from reference TRBV5-1 and TRBJ1-1): KAGVTQTPRYLIKTRGQQVTLSCSPISGHRSVSWYQQTPGQGLQFLFEYFSETQRNKGNFPGRFSGRQFSNSRSEMNVSTLELGDSALYLCASSFGTPLGYTEAFFGQGTRLTVV.

The table lists this clonotype with a count of one. The chain links TRBV11-2 to TRBJ2-1; no definite D call. The CDR3 runs to 13 residues. The V and J ends lost 7 bases and 6 bases respectively, with 13 bases between them. In germline, CDR1 is SGHAT, CDR2 FQNNGV. The CDR3 coding sequence is TGTGCCAGCAACTCAAGACAAATCAATGAGCAGTTCTTC. This sequence encodes CASNSRQINEQFF. Using reference TRBV11-2 and TRBJ2-1 for the parts outside the CDR3, the full variable domain is EAGVAQSPRYKIIEKRQSVAFWCNPISGHATLYWYQQILGQGPKLLIQFQNNGVVDDSQLPKDRFSAERLKGVDSTLKIQPAKLEDSAVYLCASNSRQINEQFFGPGTRLTVL.

The chain joins TRBV11-1 to TRBJ2-1, with 8 bases fitting TRBD1. The CDR3 covers 15 residues. J lost 3 bases, V lost 5 bases, and 6 bases had no gene match. Germline CDR1 and CDR2: SGHAT and FQDESV (reference sequence). The CDR3 DNA sequence: TGTGCCAGCAGCCCCCGGGACAGGAACTACAATGAGCAGTTCTTC. It specifies CASSPRDRNYNEQFF.

There are a few counts of this clonotype. This chain uses TRBV3-1 with TRBJ1-1; D might be TRBD1 (5 bases). Between the trimmed V and J ends, which lost 3 bases and 4 bases, there was a span of 12 bases. The CDR3 covers 14 residues. The germline V gene has CDR1 LGHDT and CDR2 YNNKEL (reference sequence). The CDR3 DNA sequence: TGTGCCAGCAGCCACTCCGGTGGGGGCACTGAAGCTTTCTTT. Translation gives CASSHSGGGTEAFF.

This clonotype has more than one count but fewer than ten. The chain joins TRBV7-9 to TRBJ2-3, with a possible D match to TRBD1 (6 bases). The CDR3 is 14 amino acids. V lost 5 bases to trimming and J lost 6 bases, with 15 bases between them. Germline V gene lookup returns CDR1 SEHNR and CDR2 FQNEAQ (reference sequence). The CDR3 is CASSEGHALDTQYF. CDR3 sequence (DNA): TGTGCCAGCAGCGAGGGACATGCGCTCGATACGCAGTATTTT.

The rearrangement links TRBV5-5 to TRBJ1-4, with D possibly TRBD1 on 6 matching bases. The V gene lost 1 base and the J gene lost 7 bases, with 17 bases spanning the gap. This CDR3 contains 16 residues. The germline CDR1 and CDR2 sequences are SGHKS and YYEKEE (reference sequence). The DNA of the CDR3 is TGTGCCAGCAGCTTGAGTAGGACAGAATTGGGTGAAAAACTGTTTTTT. Residues: CASSLSRTELGEKLFF.

The rearrangement links TRBV30 to TRBJ1-2; a possible D gene is TRBD1 (6 bases). Germline CDR1 reads GTSNPN; CDR2 reads SVGIG (reference sequence). The CDR3 totals 13 residues. V shed 3 bases and J shed 6 bases, with 14 bases lying between them. DNA of the CDR3: TGTGCCTGGAGGAACCAGGCAGGGGATGGCTACACCTTC. Its translation is CAWRNQAGDGYTF. Combining the CDR3 with reference TRBV30 and TRBJ1-2 gives the whole variable domain SQTIHQWPATLVQPVGSPLSLECTVEGTSNPNLYWYRQAAGRGLQLLFYSVGIGQISSEVPQNLSASRPQDRQFILSSKKLLLSDSGFYLCAWRNQAGDGYTFGSGTRLTVV.